Below are 32 T cell receptor beta chains sequenced from a single sample in a study of T cell responses to AZD1222 COVID-19 vaccine. Sequencing used immunoSEQ multiplex PCR; TCRdb keeps in-frame clones, though not all of them. The table shows around 130,000 clones, with approximately 86% occurring only once. The material was peripheral blood, obtained on day 0 of AZD1222 vaccination. The receptors come from an adult in good health.

V and J are TRBV5-1 and TRBJ2-5, with 7 positions matching TRBD1. Germline loops: CDR1 SGHRS, CDR2 YFSETQ. The CDR3 loop spans 15 amino acids. The ends lost 4 bases at V and 4 bases at J; junction bases unmatched: 10. CDR3 amino acids: CASSGPGQSRETQYF. In DNA, the CDR3 is TGCGCCAGCAGCGGACCGGGACAGTCAAGAGAGACCCAGTACTTC.

This chain links TRBV21-1 with TRBJ2-7. TRBV21-1 is deemed a pseudogene. This CDR3 has 16 residues. CDR3 protein: CASSKGGDRFFYEQYF. In DNA, the CDR3 is TGTGCCAGCAGCAAGGGGGGGGACAGATTTTTCTACGAGCAGTACTTC.

The rearrangement joins TRBV4-1 to TRBJ2-3, with 10 bases matching TRBD2. Germline V gives CDR1 MGHRA, CDR2 YSYEKL. Germline trimming cut 2 bases from V and 3 bases from J; bases unmatched to any gene: 8. The CDR3 length is 17 residues. The CDR3 region is CASSQRLAGVGTDTQYF. The CDR3 region has the DNA TGCGCCAGCAGCCAACGGCTAGCGGGAGTTGGTACAGATACGCAGTATTTT.

This clone was observed a few times. The same CDR3 can be traced to other DNA sequences in this sample. This chain connects TRBV6-4 to TRBJ2-3, with 11 bases aligning to TRBD2. The germline V gene has CDR1 MRHNA and CDR2 SNTAGT. The trim removed 0 bases at V and 6 bases at J, leaving 2 bases unmatched. The CDR3 has 15 residues. CDR3 nucleotide sequence: TGTGCCAGCAGTGACTCTAGCGGGGGGGCCGATACGCAGTATTTT. Translation: CASSDSSGGADTQYF.

The chain joins TRBV13 to TRBJ2-2; D call uncertain. V was pared by 2 bases and J by 6 bases, with 10 bases between. Looked up from germline, CDR1 is PRHDT and CDR2 is FYEKMQ (reference sequence). This CDR3 contains 14 residues. The CDR3 region has the DNA TGTGCCAGCAGCTTAATTTCATCCGCCGGGGAGCTGTTTTTT. This codes for CASSLISSAGELFF. Looking up the rest from reference TRBV13 and TRBJ2-2 gives the full variable domain: AAGVIQSPRHLIKEKRETATLKCYPIPRHDTVYWYQQGPGQDPQFLISFYEKMQSDKGSIPDRFSAQQFSDYHSELNMSSLELGDSALYFCASSLISSAGELFFGEGSRLTVL.

V gene TRBV4-3 combines with J gene TRBJ1-2, with no clear D. The CDR3 has 15 residues. CDR1 LGHNA and CDR2 YSLEER come from the germline V gene. V lost 3 bases and J 0 bases, leaving 11 bases between the germline ends. CDR3 DNA sequence: TGCGCCAGCAGCCACCATACACCGGCTAACTATGGCTACACCTTC. Translating gives CASSHHTPANYGYTF.

The chain carries TRBV7-2 and TRBJ2-7, with 7 bases aligning to TRBD1. With V trimmed by 5 bases and J by 6 bases, 7 bases remained unmatched. Germline V gene lookup returns CDR1 SGHTA and CDR2 FQGNSA. This CDR3 has 13 residues. The CDR3 protein is CASSPTTGSEQYF. In DNA form, the CDR3 reads TGTGCCAGCAGCCCTACGACAGGGAGCGAGCAGTACTTC.

The chain couples TRBV7-9 to TRBJ1-1; 9 bases are a match to TRBD1. The V gene's germline CDR1 is SEHNR and CDR2 FQNEAQ (reference sequence). The CDR3 sequence is 12 residues long. J was trimmed by 8 bases and V by 4 bases; bases with no gene match: 2. CDR3 region: CASSYGQGEAFF. The CDR3 bases are TGTGCCAGCAGCTACGGACAGGGGGAAGCTTTCTTT. Drawing the rest from reference TRBV7-9 and TRBJ1-1, the complete variable domain is DTGVSQNPRHKITKRGQNVTFRCDPISEHNRLYWYRQTLGQGPEFLTYFQNEAQLEKSRLLSDRFSAERPKGSFSTLEIQRTEQGDSAMYLCASSYGQGEAFFGQGTRLTVV.

The rearrangement links TRBV5-1 to TRBJ1-1; 8 bases agree with TRBD1. Trimming at V came to 4 bases and at J to 3 bases, leaving 8 bases not matched to a gene. Germline V gene lookup returns CDR1 SGHRS and CDR2 YFSETQ. CDR3 length: 15 amino acids. The CDR3 region has the DNA TGCGCCAGCAGCGGGAGGACAGGGATGGACACTGAAGCTTTCTTT. It encodes CASSGRTGMDTEAFF.

V is TRBV10-1 and J is TRBJ2-7; no firm D call. Trimming stripped 0 bases from V and 6 bases from J, with 6 bases between. This CDR3 region has 12 residues. Germline CDR1 and CDR2: WNHNN and SYGVQD (reference sequence). CDR3 in DNA: TGCGCCAGCAGTGAGTCGGTAGGCGAGCAGTACTTC. This gives the protein CASSESVGEQYF.

The chain recombines TRBV18 with TRBJ1-2; D not resolved. The V gene lost 3 bases and the J gene lost 3 bases, with 11 bases spanning the gap. Germline V gene sequence: CDR1 KGHSH, CDR2 LQKENI. The CDR3 is 14 amino acids. For the CDR3, the DNA is TGTGCCAGCTCACCGGGAGGGATCGACTATGGCTACACCTTC. Translating gives CASSPGGIDYGYTF.

This chain links TRBV7-9 with TRBJ1-2, with 7 bases identical to TRBD1. The CDR3 has 14 amino acids. V lost 6 bases, J lost 4 bases, and 8 bases stayed unmatched. Looked up from germline, CDR1 is SEHNR and CDR2 is FQNEAQ (reference sequence). This CDR3 is CASRSYRDSYGYTF. In DNA form, the CDR3 reads TGTGCCAGCAGATCCTACCGGGACAGCTATGGCTACACCTTC.

V is TRBV7-9 and J is TRBJ1-1, with 8 bases that match TRBD1. V lost 7 bases, J lost 9 bases, and 7 bases stayed unmatched. The length of the CDR3 is 12 residues. Germline CDR1 reads SEHNR; CDR2 reads FQNEAQ (reference sequence). In DNA, the CDR3 is TGTGCCAGCACCCGACAGGGGAAACAAGCTTTCTTT. It encodes CASTRQGKQAFF.

This chain connects TRBV11-2 to TRBJ1-4; tentatively, D is TRBD1 (6 bases). CDR1 is SGHAT, CDR2 FQNNGV, per germline. CDR3 length: 13 amino acids. The V end lost 1 base, the J end lost 8 bases, and 8 bases lay between the germline ends. The CDR3 sequence is CASSLAQGEKLFF. CDR3 bases: TGTGCCAGCAGCTTAGCACAGGGAGAAAAACTGTTTTTT.

This chain uses TRBV13 with TRBJ2-5; TRBD1 agrees at 7 bases. J lost 7 bases, V lost 5 bases, and 10 bases had no gene match. This CDR3 region has 14 residues. Germline V gene data show CDR1 as PRHDT and CDR2 as FYEKMQ (reference sequence). DNA for the CDR3: TGTGCCAGCAGCGGGACAGCCGATAGAGTGACCCAGTACTTC. It translates to CASSGTADRVTQYF.

This chain links TRBV6-1 with TRBJ2-5; tentative D call: TRBD2 (5 bases). V lost 2 bases to trimming and J lost 5 bases, with 12 bases between them. Germline lookup yields CDR1 MNHNS and CDR2 SASEGT. This CDR3 spans 14 amino acids. Here the CDR3 reads CASSERASGETQYF. DNA for the CDR3: TGTGCCAGCAGTGAACGTGCGTCGGGGGAGACCCAGTACTTC.

This clone was observed a handful of times. The CDR3 sequence is CASSDSSDVAFDEQFF. CDR3 sequence (DNA): TGTGCCAGCAGTGACTCTTCGGACGTCGCCTTCGATGAGCAGTTCTTC. The V call is TRBV6-4, the J call TRBJ2-1; D unclear. From germline, CDR1 is MRHNA and CDR2 SNTAGT. With 0 bases removed from V and 8 bases from J, the gap between germline ends came to 17 bases. The CDR3 has 16 residues.

This clone was observed a single time. This rearrangement joins TRBV9 to TRBJ2-7, with 8 positions matching TRBD1. With 4 bases clipped from V and 6 bases from J, the junction kept 12 bases outside the gene matches. This CDR3 comprises 15 residues. CDR1 SGDLS and CDR2 YYNGEE come from the germline V gene. CDR3 region: CASSPTGTGLSEQYF. The CDR3 coding sequence is TGTGCCAGCAGCCCTACCGGGACAGGCTTGTCCGAGCAGTACTTC.

This chain connects TRBV19 to TRBJ2-1; D is perhaps TRBD1 (5 bases). With 2 bases removed from V and 9 bases from J, the gap between germline ends came to 11 bases. Germline V gives CDR1 LNHDA, CDR2 SQIVND (reference sequence). This CDR3 contains 13 residues. CDR3 in amino acids: CASSISLGAEQFF. Here the CDR3 DNA reads TGTGCCAGTAGTATATCTCTAGGGGCTGAGCAGTTCTTC.

This rearrangement joins TRBV9 to TRBJ1-2; D unclear. The CDR3 loop spans 15 amino acids. The ends were cut back, 0 bases at V and 4 bases at J, with 13 bases in the middle. Germline V gene lookup returns CDR1 SGDLS and CDR2 YYNGEE. In nucleotides, the CDR3 is TGTGCCAGCAGCGTAGCCTCAGTGGGAGCCTATGGCTACACCTTC. The encoded protein is CASSVASVGAYGYTF.

The V call is TRBV9, the J call TRBJ1-2; D gene uncertain. Trimming cost V 3 bases and J 8 bases, with 23 bases left between them. From germline, CDR1 is SGDLS and CDR2 YYNGEE. The CDR3 length is 16 residues. The CDR3 bases are TGTGCCAGCAGCGGTCCGGGAGGTCCAGGCGCTATCGGCTACACCTTC. It codes for CASSGPGGPGAIGYTF.

This clone was seen a single time. The CDR3 loop reads CASSDLPPYEQYF. The CDR3 coding sequence is TGTGCCAGCAGTGACTTACCTCCCTACGAGCAGTACTTC. This chain connects TRBV6-4 to TRBJ2-7; D gene uncertain. The CDR3 has 13 residues. Germline V lookup: CDR1 MRHNA, CDR2 SNTAGT. V lost 1 base and J 2 bases, leaving 6 bases between the germline ends.

J is TRBJ1-4 and V is TRBV10-3; D possibly corresponds to TRBD1 (5 bases). CDR3 length: 16 amino acids. V lost 3 bases, J lost 0 bases, and 11 bases lay in between. Germline V CDR1 and CDR2: ENHRY, SYGVKD. In DNA, the CDR3 is TGTGCCATCAGTGACCCAGGGACCTCAACTAATGAAAAACTGTTTTTT. Protein sequence: CAISDPGTSTNEKLFF.

The count of this clone is one. The chain couples TRBV7-9 to TRBJ1-1, with D possibly being TRBD1 (5 bases). CDR1 and CDR2 from the germline V gene are SEHNR and FQNEAQ (reference sequence). The CDR3 runs to 15 residues. Trimming left V 1 base short and J 1 base short, with 10 bases between. The CDR3 DNA follows: TGTGCCAGCAGCTTAGTAGCAGGGACGAACACTGAAGCTTTCTTT. Translating gives CASSLVAGTNTEAFF. Variable domain in full (rest from reference TRBV7-9 and TRBJ1-1): DTGVSQNPRHKITKRGQNVTFRCDPISEHNRLYWYRQTLGQGPEFLTYFQNEAQLEKSRLLSDRFSAERPKGSFSTLEIQRTEQGDSAMYLCASSLVAGTNTEAFFGQGTRLTVV.

This chain links TRBV19 with TRBJ2-2; D unclear. Germline V gives CDR1 LNHDA, CDR2 SQIVND (reference sequence). The CDR3 length is 16 residues. V was clipped by 5 bases and J by 0 bases, with 13 bases between them. CDR3 bases: TGTGCCAGTAGTCGATCCCTCCAGGCGAACACCGGGGAGCTGTTTTTT. Translation gives CASSRSLQANTGELFF. Together with reference TRBV19 and TRBJ2-2, the CDR3 gives the full variable domain: DGGITQSPKYLFRKEGQNVTLSCEQNLNHDAMYWYRQDPGQGLRLIYYSQIVNDFQKGDIAEGYSVSREKKESFPLTVTSAQKNPTAFYLCASSRSLQANTGELFFGEGSRLTVL.

The chain recombines TRBV28 with TRBJ2-3, with 7 bases lining up with TRBD1. Germline CDR1 reads MDHEN; CDR2 reads SYDVKM. With 3 bases clipped from V and 2 bases from J, the junction kept 5 bases outside the gene matches. This CDR3 has 15 amino acids. DNA for the CDR3: TGTGCCAGCAGTTTCGGGACAGTTCCCACAGATACGCAGTATTTT. It yields the protein CASSFGTVPTDTQYF.

The rearrangement joins TRBV28 to TRBJ1-5; 8 bases line up with TRBD1. This CDR3 has 15 amino acids. The ends lost 5 bases at V and 2 bases at J; junction bases unmatched: 5. The germline gives CDR1 MDHEN, CDR2 SYDVKM. The DNA of the CDR3 is TGTGCCAGCAGTCCTCCGGACAGGGGCAATCAGCCCCAGCATTTT. Translating gives CASSPPDRGNQPQHF.

This clone was counted a few times. The V and J genes are TRBV6-1 and TRBJ1-1, with 7 bases matching TRBD1. This CDR3 is built from 15 residues. After removal of 3 bases from V and 4 bases from J, the junction contained 8 bases not matched to a gene. CDR1 and CDR2 (germline): MNHNS, SASEGT. CDR3 bases: TGTGCCAGCAGTGAGAGGACAGGAATTTTCACTGAAGCTTTCTTT. It codes for CASSERTGIFTEAFF.

This clone was seen only once. The chain combines TRBV27 with TRBJ2-3; 12 bases match TRBD2. CDR3 size: 16 residues. Germline-derived CDR1 and CDR2 are MNHEY and SMNVEV (reference sequence). The ends lost 6 bases at V and 1 base at J; junction bases unmatched: 5. The CDR3 sequence is CASRILAGGGTDTQYF. The CDR3 nucleotides are TGTGCCAGCAGAATTCTAGCGGGAGGGGGCACAGATACGCAGTATTTT.

This chain links TRBV11-2 with TRBJ1-4; D uncertain. CDR1 is SGHAT, CDR2 FQNNGV, per germline. This CDR3 comprises 14 residues. V gave up 2 bases and J gave up 8 bases, with 12 bases separating them. In DNA, the CDR3 is TGTGCCAGCAGCTTAAGGCCAATAGGGGAAAAACTGTTTTTT. Its protein is CASSLRPIGEKLFF.

The chain carries TRBV19 and TRBJ1-1, with TRBD1 matching 7 bases. Germline assignment: CDR1 LNHDA and CDR2 SQIVND (reference sequence). Trimming cost V 3 bases and J 2 bases; bases outside gene matches: 9. The CDR3 covers 16 residues. Here the CDR3 DNA reads TGTGCCAGTAGTATCGGAGGGGGCGGGATAAACACTGAAGCTTTCTTT. Translating gives CASSIGGGGINTEAFF.

The rearrangement joins TRBV7-8 to TRBJ1-2; no reliable D call. V dropped 0 bases and J dropped 8 bases, with 10 bases sitting between them. Germline V gene lookup returns CDR1 SGHVS and CDR2 FQNEAQ. The CDR3 covers 13 residues. CDR3: CASSLAPVSGYTF. In nucleotides, the CDR3 is TGTGCCAGCAGCTTAGCGCCCGTAAGCGGCTACACCTTC.